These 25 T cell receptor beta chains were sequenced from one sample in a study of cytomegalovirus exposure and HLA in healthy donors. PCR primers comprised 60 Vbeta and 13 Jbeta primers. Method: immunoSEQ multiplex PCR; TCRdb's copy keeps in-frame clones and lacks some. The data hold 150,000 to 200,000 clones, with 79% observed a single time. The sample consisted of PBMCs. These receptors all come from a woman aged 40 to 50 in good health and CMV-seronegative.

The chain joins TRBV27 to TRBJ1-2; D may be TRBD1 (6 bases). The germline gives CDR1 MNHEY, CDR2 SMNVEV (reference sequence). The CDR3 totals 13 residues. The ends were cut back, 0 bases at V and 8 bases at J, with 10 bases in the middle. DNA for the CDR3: TGTGCCAGCAGTTTATCGTACAGGGAAGGCTACACCTTC. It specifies CASSLSYREGYTF.

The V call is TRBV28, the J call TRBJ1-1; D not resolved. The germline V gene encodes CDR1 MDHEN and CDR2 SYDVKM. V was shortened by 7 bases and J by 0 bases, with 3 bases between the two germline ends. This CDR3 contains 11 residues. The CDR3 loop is CASTVNTEAFF. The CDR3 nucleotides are TGTGCCAGCACCGTGAACACTGAAGCTTTCTTT. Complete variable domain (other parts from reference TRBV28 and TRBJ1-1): DVKVTQSSRYLVKRTGEKVFLECVQDMDHENMFWYRQDPGLGLRLIYFSYDVKMKEKGDIPEGYSVSREKKERFSLILESASTNQTSMYLCASTVNTEAFFGQGTRLTVV.

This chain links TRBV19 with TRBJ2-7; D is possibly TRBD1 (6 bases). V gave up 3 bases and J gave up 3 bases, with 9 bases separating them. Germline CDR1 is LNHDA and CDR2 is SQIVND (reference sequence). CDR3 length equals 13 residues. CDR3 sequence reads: CASSMDSLYEQYF. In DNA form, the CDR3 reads TGTGCCAGTAGTATGGACAGCCTCTACGAGCAGTACTTC.

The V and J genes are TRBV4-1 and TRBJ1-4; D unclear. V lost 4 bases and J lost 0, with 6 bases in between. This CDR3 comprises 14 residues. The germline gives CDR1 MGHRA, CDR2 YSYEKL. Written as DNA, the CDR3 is TGCGCCAGCAGCCCGACAACAACTAATGAAAAACTGTTTTTT. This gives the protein CASSPTTTNEKLFF.

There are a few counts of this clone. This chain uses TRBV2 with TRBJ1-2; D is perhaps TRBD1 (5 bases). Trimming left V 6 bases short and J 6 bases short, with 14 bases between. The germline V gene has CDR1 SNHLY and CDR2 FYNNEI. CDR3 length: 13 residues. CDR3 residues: CASRTALQHGYTF. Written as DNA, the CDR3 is TGTGCCAGCAGGACAGCCCTCCAGCATGGCTACACCTTC.

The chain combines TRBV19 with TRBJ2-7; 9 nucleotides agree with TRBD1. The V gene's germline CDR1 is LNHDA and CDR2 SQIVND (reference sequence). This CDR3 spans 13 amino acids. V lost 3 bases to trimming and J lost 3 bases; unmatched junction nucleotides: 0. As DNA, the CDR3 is TGTGCCAGTAGTATGACAGGGGGCTACGAGCAGTACTTC. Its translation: CASSMTGGYEQYF.

CDR3 in DNA: TGTGCCAGCAGCTTCCGACTAGCGGGAGGGGGGGATGAGCAGTTCTTC. Translating gives CASSFRLAGGGDEQFF. The chain is built from TRBV7-2 and TRBJ2-1; 14 bases are shared with TRBD2. Trimming took 3 bases from V and 8 from J; bases not matched to a gene: 6. This CDR3 has 16 amino acids. Germline V lookup: CDR1 SGHTA, CDR2 FQGNSA.

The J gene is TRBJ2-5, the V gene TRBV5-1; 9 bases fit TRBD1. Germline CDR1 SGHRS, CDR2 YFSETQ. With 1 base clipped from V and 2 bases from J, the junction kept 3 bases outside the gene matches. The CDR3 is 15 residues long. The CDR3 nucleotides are TGCGCCAGCAGCTTGACAGGGGGCCCGCAAGAGACCCAGTACTTC. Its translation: CASSLTGGPQETQYF.

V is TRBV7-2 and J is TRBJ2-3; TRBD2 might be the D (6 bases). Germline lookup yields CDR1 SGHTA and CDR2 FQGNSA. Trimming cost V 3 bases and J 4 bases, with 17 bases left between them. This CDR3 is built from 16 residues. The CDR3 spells CASSFIGLTPADTQYF. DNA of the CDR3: TGTGCCAGCAGCTTCATCGGACTAACTCCCGCAGATACGCAGTATTTT.

CDR3 nucleotides: TGTGCCAGCAGTGAAGCGGTGGGGGGGCAGCGTCAGCCCCAGCATTTT. It encodes CASSEAVGGQRQPQHF. This chain connects TRBV6-1 to TRBJ1-5; D perhaps matches TRBD1 (6 bases). CDR1 is MNHNS, CDR2 SASEGT, per germline. Between the trimmed V and J ends, which lost 0 bases and 6 bases, there was a span of 15 bases. CDR3 length: 16 residues.

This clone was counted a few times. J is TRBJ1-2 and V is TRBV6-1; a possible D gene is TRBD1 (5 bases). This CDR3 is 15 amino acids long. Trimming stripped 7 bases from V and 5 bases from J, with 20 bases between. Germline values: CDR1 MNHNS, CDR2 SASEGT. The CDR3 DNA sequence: TGTGCCAGCAAAGAATACCGAGTCAGGGCTTATGGCTACACCTTC. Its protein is CASKEYRVRAYGYTF.

The CDR3 DNA sequence: TGTGCCAGCAGTTTAGGTCTCCTAGGCGGCAATGAGCAGTTCTTC. Translation gives CASSLGLLGGNEQFF. The chain uses TRBV28 and TRBJ2-1; D is ambiguous. Germline V gives CDR1 MDHEN, CDR2 SYDVKM. The CDR3 is 15 residues long. Trimming pared 2 bases from V and 6 bases from J, leaving 14 bases between.

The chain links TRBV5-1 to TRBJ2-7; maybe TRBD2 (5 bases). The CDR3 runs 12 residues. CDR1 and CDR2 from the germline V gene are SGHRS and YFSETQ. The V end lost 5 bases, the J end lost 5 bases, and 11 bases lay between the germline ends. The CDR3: CASREAGDEQYF. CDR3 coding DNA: TGCGCCAGCAGAGAGGCCGGGGACGAGCAGTACTTC.

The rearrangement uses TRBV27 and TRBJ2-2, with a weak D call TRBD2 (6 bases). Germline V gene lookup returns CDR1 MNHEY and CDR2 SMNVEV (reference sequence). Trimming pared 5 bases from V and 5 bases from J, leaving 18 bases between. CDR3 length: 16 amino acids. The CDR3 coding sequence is TGTGCCAGCAGTCCCCCGGAGGGGTTGGAGACCGGGGAGCTGTTTTTT. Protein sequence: CASSPPEGLETGELFF.

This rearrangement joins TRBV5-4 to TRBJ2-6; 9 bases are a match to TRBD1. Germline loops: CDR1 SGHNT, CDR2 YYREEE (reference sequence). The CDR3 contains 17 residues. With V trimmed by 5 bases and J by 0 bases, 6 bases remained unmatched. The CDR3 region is CASRGGTGLSGANVLTF. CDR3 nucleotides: TGTGCCAGCAGGGGCGGGACAGGGCTCTCTGGGGCCAACGTCCTGACTTTC. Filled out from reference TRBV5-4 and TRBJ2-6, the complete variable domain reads ETGVTQSPTHLIKTRGQQVTLRCSSQSGHNTVSWYQQALGQGPQFIFQYYREEENGRGNFPPRFSGLQFPNYSSELNVNALELDDSALYLCASRGGTGLSGANVLTFGAGSRLTVL.

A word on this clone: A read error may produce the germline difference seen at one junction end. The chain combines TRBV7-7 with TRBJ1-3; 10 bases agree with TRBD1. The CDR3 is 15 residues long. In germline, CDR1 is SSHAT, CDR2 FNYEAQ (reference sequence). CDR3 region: CASSLGTGVGNTIYF. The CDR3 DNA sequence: TGTGCTAGCAGCTTAGGGACAGGGGTTGGAAACACCATATATTTT. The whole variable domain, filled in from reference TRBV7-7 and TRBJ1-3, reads GAGVSQSPRYKVTKRGQDVTLRCDPISSHATLYWYQQALGQGPEFLTYFNYEAQPDKSGLPSDRFSAERPEGSISTLTIQRTEQRDSAMYRCASSLGTGVGNTIYFGEGSWLTVV.

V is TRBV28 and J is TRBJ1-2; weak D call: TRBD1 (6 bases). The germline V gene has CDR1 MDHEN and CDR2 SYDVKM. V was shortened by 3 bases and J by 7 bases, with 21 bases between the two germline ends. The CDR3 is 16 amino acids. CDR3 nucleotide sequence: TGTGCCAGCAGTTTGAAGGGTATGGGACATTTGTGTGGCTACACCTTC. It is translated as CASSLKGMGHLCGYTF.

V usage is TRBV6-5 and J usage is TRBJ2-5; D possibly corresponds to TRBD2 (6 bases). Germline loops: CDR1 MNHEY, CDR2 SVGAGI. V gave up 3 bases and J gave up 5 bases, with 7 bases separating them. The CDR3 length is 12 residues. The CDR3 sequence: CASSYLAETQYF. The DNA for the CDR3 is TGTGCCAGCAGTTATCTAGCGGAGACCCAGTACTTC.

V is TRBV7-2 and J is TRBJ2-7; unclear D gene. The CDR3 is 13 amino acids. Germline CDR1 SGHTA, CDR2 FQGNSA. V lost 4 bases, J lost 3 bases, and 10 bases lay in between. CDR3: CASSSGSGYEQYF. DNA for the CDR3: TGTGCCAGCAGCTCAGGATCTGGCTACGAGCAGTACTTC. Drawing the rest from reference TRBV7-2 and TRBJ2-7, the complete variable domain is GAGVSQSPSNKVTEKGKDVELRCDPISGHTALYWYRQSLGQGLEFLIYFQGNSAPDKSGLPSDRFSAERTGGSVSTLTIQRTQQEDSAVYLCASSSGSGYEQYFGPGTRLTVT.

The CDR3, as DNA: TGTGCCAGTAGTATAGGTCAGGGGAACTATGGCTACACCTTC. This translates into CASSIGQGNYGYTF. The chain recombines TRBV19 with TRBJ1-2, with D tentatively TRBD1 (6 bases). The CDR3 runs 14 residues. Looked up from germline, CDR1 is LNHDA and CDR2 is SQIVND (reference sequence). Trimming removed 1 base from V and 2 bases from J, with 8 bases in between. Supplemented by reference TRBV19 and TRBJ1-2, the full variable domain reads DGGITQSPKYLFRKEGQNVTLSCEQNLNHDAMYWYRQDPGQGLRLIYYSQIVNDFQKGDIAEGYSVSREKKESFPLTVTSAQKNPTAFYLCASSIGQGNYGYTFGSGTRLTVV.

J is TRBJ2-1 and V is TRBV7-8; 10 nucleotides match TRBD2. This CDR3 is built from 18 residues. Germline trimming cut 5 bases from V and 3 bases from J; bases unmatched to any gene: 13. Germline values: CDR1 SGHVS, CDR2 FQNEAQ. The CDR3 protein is CASSAEGGLAGVYNEQFF. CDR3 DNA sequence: TGTGCCAGCAGCGCCGAGGGAGGGCTAGCGGGAGTCTACAATGAGCAGTTCTTC.

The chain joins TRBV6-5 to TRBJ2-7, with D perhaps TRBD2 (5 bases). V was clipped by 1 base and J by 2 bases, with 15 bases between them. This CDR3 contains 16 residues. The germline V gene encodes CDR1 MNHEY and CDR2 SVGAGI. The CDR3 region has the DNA TGTGCCAGCAGTTACTTCGTTAGAATGGGAGCCTACGAGCAGTACTTC. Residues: CASSYFVRMGAYEQYF.

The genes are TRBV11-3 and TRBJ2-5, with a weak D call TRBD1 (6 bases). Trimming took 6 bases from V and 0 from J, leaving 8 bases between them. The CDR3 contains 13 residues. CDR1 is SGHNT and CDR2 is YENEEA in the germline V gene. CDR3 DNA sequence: TGTGCCAGCAGTCGGACAGACCAAGAGACCCAGTACTTC. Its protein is CASSRTDQETQYF.

The CDR3 loop is CATVHRGGTEAFF. The CDR3 nucleotides read TGTGCCACCGTCCACAGGGGAGGCACTGAAGCTTTCTTT. The rearrangement links TRBV7-9 to TRBJ1-1, with 7 bases that match TRBD1. Trimming at V came to 10 bases and at J to 4 bases, leaving 9 bases not matched to a gene. CDR3 size: 13 residues. Germline CDR1 SEHNR, CDR2 FQNEAQ (reference sequence).

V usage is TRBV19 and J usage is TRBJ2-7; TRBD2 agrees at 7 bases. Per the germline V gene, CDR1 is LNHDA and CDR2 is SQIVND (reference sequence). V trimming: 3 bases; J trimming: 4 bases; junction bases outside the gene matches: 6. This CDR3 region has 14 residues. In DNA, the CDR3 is TGTGCCAGTAGTATCACCCAGCGGGGATACGAGCAGTACTTC. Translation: CASSITQRGYEQYF. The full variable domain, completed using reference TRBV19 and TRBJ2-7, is DGGITQSPKYLFRKEGQNVTLSCEQNLNHDAMYWYRQDPGQGLRLIYYSQIVNDFQKGDIAEGYSVSREKKESFPLTVTSAQKNPTAFYLCASSITQRGYEQYFGPGTRLTVT.